This T cell receptor beta chain was obtained from a study of early T cells in non-severe SARS-CoV-2 infection. Whole-study context: Investigators sequenced bulk RNA drawn from unsorted whole blood, and chains remained unpaired.

Study-level findings and limits: Matching with VDJdb favored anti-spike CD8 responses (missing private and CD4 specificities).

Tagging with unique molecular identifiers was applied to individual cDNA molecules. One entry per CDR3 protein results from TCRdb running MiXCR on the 5' RACE reads. The sample carries fewer than 65,000 distinct CDR3 sequences, around 12% recorded once. Germline V gene data show CDR1 as MGHRA and CDR2 as YSYEKL. The CDR3 runs to 14 residues. V was shortened by 4 bases and J by 0 bases, with 9 bases between the two germline ends. Details on this clonotype: Its antigen is unidentified.

The origin of this receptor is an adult who was a healthcare worker with PCR-confirmed SARS-CoV-2 infection or an uninfected control (not recorded which). The chain recombines TRBV4-1 with TRBJ1-1; TRBD1 might be the D (6 bases). Sample: whole blood. The CDR3: CASSPTGLNTEAFF. DNA for the CDR3: TGCGCCAGCAGCCCGACAGGATTGAACACTGAAGCTTTCTTT.